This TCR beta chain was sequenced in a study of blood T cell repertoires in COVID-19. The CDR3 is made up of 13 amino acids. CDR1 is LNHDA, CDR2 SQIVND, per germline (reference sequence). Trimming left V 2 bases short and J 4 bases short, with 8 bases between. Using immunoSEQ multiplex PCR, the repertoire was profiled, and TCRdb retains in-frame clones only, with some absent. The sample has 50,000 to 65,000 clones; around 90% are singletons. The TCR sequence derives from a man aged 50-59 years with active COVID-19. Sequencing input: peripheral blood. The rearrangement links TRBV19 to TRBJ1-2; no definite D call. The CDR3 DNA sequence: TGTGCCAGTAGTATACCGGGTTCCTATGGCTACACCTTC. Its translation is CASSIPGSYGYTF.